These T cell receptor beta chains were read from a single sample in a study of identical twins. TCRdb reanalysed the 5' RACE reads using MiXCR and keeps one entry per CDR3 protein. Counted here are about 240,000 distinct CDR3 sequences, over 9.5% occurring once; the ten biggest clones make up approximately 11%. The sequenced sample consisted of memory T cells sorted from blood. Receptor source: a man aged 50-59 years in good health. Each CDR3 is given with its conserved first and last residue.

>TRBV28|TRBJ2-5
CASEGGHQETQYF
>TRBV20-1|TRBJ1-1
CSAQKPGGWGTEAFF
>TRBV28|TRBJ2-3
CASSPQRGGADTQYF
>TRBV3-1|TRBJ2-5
CASSQTSGEETQYF
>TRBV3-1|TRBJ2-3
CASSKLAGAGDTQYF
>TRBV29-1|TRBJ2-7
CSVGAYSYEQYF
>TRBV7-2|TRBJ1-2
CASSFTGTSSEKWGYTF
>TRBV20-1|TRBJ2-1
CSARRVADNEQFF
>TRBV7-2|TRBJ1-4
CASSSRGGSNEKLFF
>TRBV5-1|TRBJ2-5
CASSRGQGPKETQYF
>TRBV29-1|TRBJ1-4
CSVGELKGAANEKLFF
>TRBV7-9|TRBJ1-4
CASSSTNEKLFF
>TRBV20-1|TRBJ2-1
CSARPAGDSYNEQFF
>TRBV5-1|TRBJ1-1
CASSLDSRVAEAFF